This T cell receptor (beta chain) stems from a study of T cells after posttransplantation cyclophosphamide. General study results and limits: Recipient CMV seropositivity and CMV reactivation strongly tracked TRB clonality.

Cyclophosphamide on days +3 and +4 followed busulfan-fludarabine conditioning and a marrow graft. As for this clone: The antigen is not known.

Libraries were prepared by immunoSEQ multiplex PCR; TCRdb keeps only in-frame clonotypes and omits some of them. Among approximately 40,000 clones listed, roughly 78% were seen once. Germline assignment: CDR1 MNHEY and CDR2 SVGAGI. V lost 3 bases to trimming and J lost 4 bases; unmatched junction nucleotides: 5. CDR3 length equals 14 residues. The source was CD4+ T cells sorted from blood, collected roughly 2,000 days after a stem cell transplant with posttransplant cyclophosphamide. The clonotype originates from a female patient in her 40s who received an allogeneic stem cell transplant from a related donor, was CMV-positive, and had no GVHD. Some T cells could come from the graft donor. The rearrangement links TRBV6-5 to TRBJ1-1, with 7 bases matching TRBD1. The CDR3 nucleotides are TGTGCCAGCAGTTATCATGACAGGGCCACTGAAGCTTTCTTT. This codes for CASSYHDRATEAFF.